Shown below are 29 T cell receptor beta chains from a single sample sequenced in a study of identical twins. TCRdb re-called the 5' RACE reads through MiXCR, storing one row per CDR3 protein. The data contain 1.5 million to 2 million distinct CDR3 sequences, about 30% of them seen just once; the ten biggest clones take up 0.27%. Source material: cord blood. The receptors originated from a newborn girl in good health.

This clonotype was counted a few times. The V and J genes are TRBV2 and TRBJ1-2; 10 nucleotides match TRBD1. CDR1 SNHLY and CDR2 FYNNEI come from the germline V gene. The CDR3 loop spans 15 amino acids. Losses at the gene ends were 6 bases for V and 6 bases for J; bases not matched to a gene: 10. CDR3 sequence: CASRTGDRGKDGYTF. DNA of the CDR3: TGTGCCAGCAGAACGGGGGACAGGGGCAAGGATGGCTACACCTTC.

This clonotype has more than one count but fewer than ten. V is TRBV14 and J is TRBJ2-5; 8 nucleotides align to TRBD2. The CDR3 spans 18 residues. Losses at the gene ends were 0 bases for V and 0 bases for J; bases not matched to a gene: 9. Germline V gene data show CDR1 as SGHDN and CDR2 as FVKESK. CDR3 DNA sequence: TGTGCCAGCAGCCAAGATCGTTCGACTAGCGACAACCAAGAGACCCAGTACTTC. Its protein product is CASSQDRSTSDNQETQYF.

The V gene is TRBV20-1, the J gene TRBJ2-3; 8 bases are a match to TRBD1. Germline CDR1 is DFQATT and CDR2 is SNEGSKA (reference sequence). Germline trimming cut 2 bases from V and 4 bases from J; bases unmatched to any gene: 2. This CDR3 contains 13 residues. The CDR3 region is CSARLDRADTQYF. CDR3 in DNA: TGCAGTGCTAGATTGGACAGGGCAGATACGCAGTATTTT.

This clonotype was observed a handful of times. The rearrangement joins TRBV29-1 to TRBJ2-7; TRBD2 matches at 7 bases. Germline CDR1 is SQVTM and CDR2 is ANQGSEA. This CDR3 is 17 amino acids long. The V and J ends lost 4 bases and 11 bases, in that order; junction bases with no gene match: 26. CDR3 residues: CSVVDLGVAGVSRSEYF. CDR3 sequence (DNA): TGCAGCGTTGTAGACCTCGGTGTGGCGGGAGTTTCTAGGAGTGAGTACTTC.

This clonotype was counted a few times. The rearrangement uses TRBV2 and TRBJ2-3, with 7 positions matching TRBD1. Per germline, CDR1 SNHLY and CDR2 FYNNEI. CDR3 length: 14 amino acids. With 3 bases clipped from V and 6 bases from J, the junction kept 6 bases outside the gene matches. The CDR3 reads CASSEGTAADTQYF. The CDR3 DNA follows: TGTGCCAGCAGTGAGGGGACAGCAGCCGATACGCAGTATTTT. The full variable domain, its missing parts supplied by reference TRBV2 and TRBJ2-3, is EPEVTQTPSHQVTQMGQEVILRCVPISNHLYFYWYRQILGQKVEFLVSFYNNEISEKSEIFDDQFSVERPDGSNFTLKIRSTKLEDSAMYFCASSEGTAADTQYFGPGTRLTVL.

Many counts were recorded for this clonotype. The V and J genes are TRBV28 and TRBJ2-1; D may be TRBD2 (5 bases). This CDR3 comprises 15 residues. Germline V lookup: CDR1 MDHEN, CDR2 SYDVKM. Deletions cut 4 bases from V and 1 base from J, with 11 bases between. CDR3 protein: CASSSPSSSYNEQFF. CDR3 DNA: TGTGCCAGCAGTTCCCCTAGCAGTTCCTACAATGAGCAGTTCTTC. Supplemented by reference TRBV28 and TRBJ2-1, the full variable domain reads DVKVTQSSRYLVKRTGEKVFLECVQDMDHENMFWYRQDPGLGLRLIYFSYDVKMKEKGDIPEGYSVSREKKERFSLILESASTNQTSMYLCASSSPSSSYNEQFFGPGTRLTVL.

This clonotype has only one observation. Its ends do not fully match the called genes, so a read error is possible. The CDR3 DNA reads as TGTGCCAGTAGTATCCGGACTAGCGGGAGGTACAATGAGCGGTTCTTC. Protein product: CASSIRTSGRYNERFF. This chain uses TRBV19 with TRBJ2-1; TRBD2 aligns across 14 bases. The CDR3 is 16 residues long. The germline V gene has CDR1 LNHDA and CDR2 SQIVND (reference sequence).

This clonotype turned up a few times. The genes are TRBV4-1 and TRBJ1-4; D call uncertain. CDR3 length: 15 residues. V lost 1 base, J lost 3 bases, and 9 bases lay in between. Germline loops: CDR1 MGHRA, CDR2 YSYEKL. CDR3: CASSQGETSNEKLFF. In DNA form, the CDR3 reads TGCGCCAGCAGCCAAGGCGAGACGTCTAATGAAAAACTGTTTTTT.

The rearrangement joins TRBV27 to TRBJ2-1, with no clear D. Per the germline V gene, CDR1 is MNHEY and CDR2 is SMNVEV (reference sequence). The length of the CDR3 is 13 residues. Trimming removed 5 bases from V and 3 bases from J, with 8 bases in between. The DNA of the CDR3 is TGTGCCAGCAGTATAGGATTCTACAATGAGCAGTTCTTC. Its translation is CASSIGFYNEQFF.

In nucleotides, the CDR3 is TGCAGCGCTCGAATCAGGGACTTCCAAGAGACCCAGTACTTC. Protein sequence: CSARIRDFQETQYF. This chain uses TRBV29-1 with TRBJ2-5; D is perhaps TRBD2 (6 bases). Per germline, CDR1 SQVTM and CDR2 ANQGSEA. The CDR3 spans 14 residues. Trimming took 7 bases from V and 1 from J, leaving 16 bases between them.

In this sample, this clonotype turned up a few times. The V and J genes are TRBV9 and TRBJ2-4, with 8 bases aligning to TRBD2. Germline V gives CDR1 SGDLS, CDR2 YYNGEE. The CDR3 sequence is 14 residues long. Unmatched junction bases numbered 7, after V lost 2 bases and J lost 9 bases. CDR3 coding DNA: TGTGCCAGCAGCGTGGGACTAGGAGACTTCATTCAGTACTTC. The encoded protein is CASSVGLGDFIQYF.

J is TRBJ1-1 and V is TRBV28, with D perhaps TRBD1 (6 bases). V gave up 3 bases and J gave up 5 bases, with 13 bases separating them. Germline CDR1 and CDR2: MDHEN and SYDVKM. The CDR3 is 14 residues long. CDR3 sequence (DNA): TGTGCCAGCAGTTTTCAGGGGAGGAGGACTGAAGCTTTCTTT. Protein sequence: CASSFQGRRTEAFF.

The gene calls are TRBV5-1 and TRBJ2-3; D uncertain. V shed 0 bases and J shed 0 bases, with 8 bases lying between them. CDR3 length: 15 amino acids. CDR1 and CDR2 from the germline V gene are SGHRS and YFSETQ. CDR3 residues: CASSLVIASTDTQYF. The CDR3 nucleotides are TGCGCCAGCAGCTTGGTTATAGCTAGCACAGATACGCAGTATTTT.

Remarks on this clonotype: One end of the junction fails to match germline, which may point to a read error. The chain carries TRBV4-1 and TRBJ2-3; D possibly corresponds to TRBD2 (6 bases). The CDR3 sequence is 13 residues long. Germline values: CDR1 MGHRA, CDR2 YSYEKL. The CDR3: CASGETSTGTQYF. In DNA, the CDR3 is TGCGCCAGCGGCGAAACTAGCACAGGTACGCAGTATTTT.

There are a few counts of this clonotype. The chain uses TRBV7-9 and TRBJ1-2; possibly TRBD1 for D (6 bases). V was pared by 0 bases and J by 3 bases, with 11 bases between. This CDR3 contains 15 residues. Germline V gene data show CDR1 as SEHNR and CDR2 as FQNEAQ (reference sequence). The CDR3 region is CASSLASGVDYGYTF. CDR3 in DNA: TGTGCCAGCAGCTTAGCGTCAGGGGTGGACTATGGCTACACCTTC.

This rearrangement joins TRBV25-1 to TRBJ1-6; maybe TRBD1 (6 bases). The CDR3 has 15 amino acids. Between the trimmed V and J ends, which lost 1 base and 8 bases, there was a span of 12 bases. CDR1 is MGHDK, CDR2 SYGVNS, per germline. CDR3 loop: CASSEWGRGDSPLHF. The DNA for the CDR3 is TGTGCCAGCAGTGAATGGGGCAGGGGAGATTCACCCCTCCACTTT.

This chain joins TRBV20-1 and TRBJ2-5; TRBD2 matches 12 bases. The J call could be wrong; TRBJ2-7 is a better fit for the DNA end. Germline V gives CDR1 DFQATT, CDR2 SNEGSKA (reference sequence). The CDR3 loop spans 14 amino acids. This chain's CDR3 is CSASPSGRAYEQYF. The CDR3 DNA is TGCAGTGCGAGTCCTAGCGGGAGGGCTTACGAGCAGTACTTC.

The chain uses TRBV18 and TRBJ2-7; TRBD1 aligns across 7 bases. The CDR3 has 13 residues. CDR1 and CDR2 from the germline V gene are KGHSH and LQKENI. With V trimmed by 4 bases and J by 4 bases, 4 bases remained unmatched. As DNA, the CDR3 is TGTGCCAGCTCACAAACACAGGGGTACGAGCAGTACTTC. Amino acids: CASSQTQGYEQYF. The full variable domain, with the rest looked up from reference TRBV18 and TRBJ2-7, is NAGVMQNPRHLVRRRGQEARLRCSPMKGHSHVYWYRQLPEEGLKFMVYLQKENIIDESGMPKERFSAEFPKEGPSILRIQQVVRGDSAAYFCASSQTQGYEQYFGPGTRLTVT.

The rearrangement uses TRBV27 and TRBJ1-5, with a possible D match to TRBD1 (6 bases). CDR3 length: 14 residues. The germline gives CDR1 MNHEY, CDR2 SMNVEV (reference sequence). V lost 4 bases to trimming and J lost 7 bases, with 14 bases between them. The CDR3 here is CASSYRAWGQPQHF. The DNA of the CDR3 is TGTGCCAGCAGTTACAGGGCGTGGGGGCAGCCCCAGCATTTT.

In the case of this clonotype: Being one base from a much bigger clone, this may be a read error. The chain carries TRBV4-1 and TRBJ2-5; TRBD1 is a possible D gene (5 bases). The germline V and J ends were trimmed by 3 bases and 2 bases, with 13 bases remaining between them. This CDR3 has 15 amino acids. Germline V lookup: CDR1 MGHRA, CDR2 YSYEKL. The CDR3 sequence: CASSHRQFPQETQYF. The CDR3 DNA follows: TGCGCCAGCAGCCACCGACAGTTCCCTCAAGAGACCCAGTACTTC.

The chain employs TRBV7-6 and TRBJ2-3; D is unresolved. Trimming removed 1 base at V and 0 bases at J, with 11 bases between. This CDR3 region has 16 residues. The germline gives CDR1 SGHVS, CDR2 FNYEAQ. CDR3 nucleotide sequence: TGTGCCAGCAGCTTAGAAGCTCGCTCTAGCACAGATACGCAGTATTTT. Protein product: CASSLEARSSTDTQYF.

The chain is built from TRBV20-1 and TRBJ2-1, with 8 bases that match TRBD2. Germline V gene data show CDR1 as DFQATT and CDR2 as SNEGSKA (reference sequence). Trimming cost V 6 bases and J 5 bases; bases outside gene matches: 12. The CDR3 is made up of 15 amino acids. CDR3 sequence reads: CSATTPGLVDNEQFF. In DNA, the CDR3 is TGCAGTGCCACCACCCCGGGACTAGTTGACAATGAGCAGTTCTTC.

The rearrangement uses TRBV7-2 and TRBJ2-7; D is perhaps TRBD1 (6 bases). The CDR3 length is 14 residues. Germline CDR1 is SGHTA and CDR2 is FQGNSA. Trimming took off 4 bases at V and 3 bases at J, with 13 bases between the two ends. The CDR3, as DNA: TGTGCCAGCAGCTCCCGGGACACAGACTACGAGCAGTACTTC. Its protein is CASSSRDTDYEQYF.

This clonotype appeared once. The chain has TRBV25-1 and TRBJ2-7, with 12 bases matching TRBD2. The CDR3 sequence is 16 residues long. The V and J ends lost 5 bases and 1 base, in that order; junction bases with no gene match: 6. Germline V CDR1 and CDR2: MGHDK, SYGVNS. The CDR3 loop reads CASSSGTSGPSYEQYF. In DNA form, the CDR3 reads TGTGCCAGCAGTTCCGGGACTAGCGGGCCTTCCTACGAGCAGTACTTC.

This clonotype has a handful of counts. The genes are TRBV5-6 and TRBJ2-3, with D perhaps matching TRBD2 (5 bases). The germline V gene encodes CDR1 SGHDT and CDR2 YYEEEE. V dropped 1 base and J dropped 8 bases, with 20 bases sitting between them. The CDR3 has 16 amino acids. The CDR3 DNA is TGTGCCAGCAGCTTGCTTGAGCGGAACCTCTATGGTACGCAGTATTTT. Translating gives CASSLLERNLYGTQYF.

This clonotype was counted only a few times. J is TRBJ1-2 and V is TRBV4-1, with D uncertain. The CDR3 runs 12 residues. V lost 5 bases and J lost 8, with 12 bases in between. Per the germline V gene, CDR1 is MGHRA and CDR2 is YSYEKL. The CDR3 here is CASSAVGVGYTF. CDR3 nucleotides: TGCGCCAGCAGCGCCGTCGGGGTGGGCTACACCTTC.

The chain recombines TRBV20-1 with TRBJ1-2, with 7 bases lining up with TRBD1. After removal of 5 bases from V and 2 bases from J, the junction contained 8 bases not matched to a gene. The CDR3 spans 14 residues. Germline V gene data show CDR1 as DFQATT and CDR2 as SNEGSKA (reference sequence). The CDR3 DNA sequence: TGCAGTGCTGTCGGGACAGTCATCAACTATGGCTACACCTTC. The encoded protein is CSAVGTVINYGYTF.

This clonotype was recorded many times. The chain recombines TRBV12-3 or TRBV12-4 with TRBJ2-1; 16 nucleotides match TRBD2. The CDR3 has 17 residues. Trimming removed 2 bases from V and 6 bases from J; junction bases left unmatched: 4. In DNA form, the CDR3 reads TGTGCCAGCAGTTTATGGGGACTAGCGGGAGGGGTCAATGAGCAGTTCTTC. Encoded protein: CASSLWGLAGGVNEQFF.

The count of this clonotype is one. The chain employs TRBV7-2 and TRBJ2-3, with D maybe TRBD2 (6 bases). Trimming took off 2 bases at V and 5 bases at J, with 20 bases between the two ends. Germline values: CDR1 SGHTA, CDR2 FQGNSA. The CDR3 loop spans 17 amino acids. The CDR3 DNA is TGTGCCAGCAGCTTAAATTATTATGGAGGGTCGGGAGATACGCAGTATTTT. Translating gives CASSLNYYGGSGDTQYF.